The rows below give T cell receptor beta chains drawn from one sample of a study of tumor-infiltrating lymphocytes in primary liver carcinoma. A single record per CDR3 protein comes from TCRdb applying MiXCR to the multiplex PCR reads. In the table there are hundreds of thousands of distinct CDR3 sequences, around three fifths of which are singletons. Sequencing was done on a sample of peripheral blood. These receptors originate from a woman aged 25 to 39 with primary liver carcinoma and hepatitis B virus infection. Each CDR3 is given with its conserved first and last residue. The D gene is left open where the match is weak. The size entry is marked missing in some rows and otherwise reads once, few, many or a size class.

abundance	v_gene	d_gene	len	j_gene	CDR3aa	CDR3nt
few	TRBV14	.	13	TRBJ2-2	CASSRQVTGELFF	TGTGCCAGCAGCCGACAGGTGACCGGGGAGCTGTTTTTT
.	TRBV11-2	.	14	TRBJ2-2	CASLRVVNTGELFF	TGTGCCAGTTTGAGGGTGGTGAACACCGGGGAGCTATTTTTT
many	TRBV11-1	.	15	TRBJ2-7	CASSFGPLSSYEQYF	TGTGCCAGCAGCTTTGGACCGTTGAGCTCCTACGAGCAGTACTTC
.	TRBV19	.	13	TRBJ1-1	CASSMLLNTEAFF	TGTGCCAGTAGTATGCTCCTGAACACTGAAGCTTTCTTT
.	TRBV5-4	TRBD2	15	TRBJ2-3	CASSLTSAFTDTQYF	TGTGCCAGCAGCCTGACTAGCGCCTTCACAGATACGCAGTATTTT
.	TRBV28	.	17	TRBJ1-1	CASSLYSPAGGSTEAFF	TGTGCCAGCAGTTTATATTCCCCGGCGGGGGGAAGCACTGAAGCTTTCTTT
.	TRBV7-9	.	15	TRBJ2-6	CAEIQPYSGANVLTF	TGTGCTGAAATCCAGCCGTACTCTGGGGCCAACGTCCTGACTTTC
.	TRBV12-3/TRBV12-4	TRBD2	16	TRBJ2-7	CASSWTRGMSSYEQYF	TGTGCCAGCAGTTGGACTAGAGGGATGAGCTCCTACGAGCAGTACTTC
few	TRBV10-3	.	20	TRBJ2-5	CAISEPTEFGEGGSLETQYF	TGTGCCATCAGTGAGCCGACCGAATTTGGGGAAGGGGGGAGTTTGGAGACCCAGTACTTC
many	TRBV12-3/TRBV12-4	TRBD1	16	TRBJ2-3	CASSQEGGQGADTQYF	TGTGCCAGCAGTCAGGAGGGGGGACAGGGGGCAGATACGCAGTATTTT
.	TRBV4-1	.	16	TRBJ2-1	CASSQDPQAPNNEQFF	TGCGCCAGCAGCCAAGATCCACAAGCCCCCAACAATGAGCAGTTCTTC
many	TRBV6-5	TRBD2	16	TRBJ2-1	CASSYGSGGGYNEQFF	TGTGCCAGCAGTTACGGTTCTGGGGGGGGGTACAATGAGCAGTTCTTC
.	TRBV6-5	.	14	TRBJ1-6	CASSRWIYNSPLHF	TGTGCCAGCAGTAGGTGGATTTATAATTCACCCCTCCACTTT
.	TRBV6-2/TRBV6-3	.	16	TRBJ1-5	CANSYATGHSNQPQHF	TGTGCCAACAGTTACGCCACGGGGCACAGCAATCAGCCCCAGCATTTT